The subject of this entry is one T cell receptor (beta chain). TCRdb keeps only in-frame clones here, not all; method: immunoSEQ multiplex PCR. The table shows about 10,000 clones, with approximately 94% occurring only once. The source of the sample is a study of T cells in tuberculosis. Active tuberculosis patients were new diagnoses, HIV-seronegative, South African, and aged 18 years or older. Tuberculosis was confirmed by positive sputum smear and/or M. tuberculosis culture. The source of this sequence is an adult with tuberculosis. Sequenced sample: PBMCs.

The CDR3 loop reads CASSQGLAVLSDTQYF. The CDR3 coding sequence is TGTGCCAGCTCTCAGGGACTAGCGGTCCTTTCGGATACGCAGTATTTT. This chain uses TRBV18 with TRBJ2-3, with TRBD2 identical over 11 bases. With V trimmed by 6 bases and J by 6 bases, 11 bases remained unmatched. CDR3 length equals 16 residues. CDR1 and CDR2 (germline): KGHSH, LQKENI.